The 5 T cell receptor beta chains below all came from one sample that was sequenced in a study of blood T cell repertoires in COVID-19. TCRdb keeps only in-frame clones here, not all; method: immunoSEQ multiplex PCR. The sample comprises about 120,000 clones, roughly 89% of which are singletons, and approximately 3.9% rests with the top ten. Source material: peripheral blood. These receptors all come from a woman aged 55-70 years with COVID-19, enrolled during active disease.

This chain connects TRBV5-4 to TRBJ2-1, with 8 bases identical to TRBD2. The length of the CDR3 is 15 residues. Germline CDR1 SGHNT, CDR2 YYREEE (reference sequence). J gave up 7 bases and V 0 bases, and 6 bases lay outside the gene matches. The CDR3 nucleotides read TGTGCCAGCAGCTTGGTTCGGGGGGGCCGAAATGAGCAGTTCTTC. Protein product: CASSLVRGGRNEQFF.

In DNA form, the CDR3 reads TGTGCCACCGCAACCACAGGGGGAAGCTCCTACGAGCAGTACTTC. Amino acid sequence: CATATTGGSSYEQYF. The rearrangement uses TRBV10-3 and TRBJ2-7; 8 nucleotides agree with TRBD1. This CDR3 is built from 15 residues. In germline, CDR1 is ENHRY, CDR2 SYGVKD. J was trimmed by 0 bases and V by 10 bases; bases with no gene match: 11.

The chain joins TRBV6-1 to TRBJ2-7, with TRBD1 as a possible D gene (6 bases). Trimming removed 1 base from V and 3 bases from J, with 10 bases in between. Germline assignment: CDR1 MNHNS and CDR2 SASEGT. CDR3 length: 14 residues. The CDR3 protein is CASSEGVRGYEQYF. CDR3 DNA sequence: TGTGCCAGCAGTGAAGGTGTCAGGGGCTACGAGCAGTACTTC.

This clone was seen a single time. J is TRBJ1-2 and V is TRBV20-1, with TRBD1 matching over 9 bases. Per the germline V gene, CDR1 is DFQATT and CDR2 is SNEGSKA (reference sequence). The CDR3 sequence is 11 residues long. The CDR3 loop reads CNPGQGYGYTF. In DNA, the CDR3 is TGCAATCCGGGACAGGGCTATGGCTACACCTTC.

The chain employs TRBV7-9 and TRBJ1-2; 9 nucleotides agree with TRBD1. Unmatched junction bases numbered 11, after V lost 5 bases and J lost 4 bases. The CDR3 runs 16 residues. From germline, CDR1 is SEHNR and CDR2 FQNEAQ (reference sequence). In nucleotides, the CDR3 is TGTGCCAGCAGCCCCGGGACAGGGAGTATGAGCTATGGCTACACCTTC. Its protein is CASSPGTGSMSYGYTF.